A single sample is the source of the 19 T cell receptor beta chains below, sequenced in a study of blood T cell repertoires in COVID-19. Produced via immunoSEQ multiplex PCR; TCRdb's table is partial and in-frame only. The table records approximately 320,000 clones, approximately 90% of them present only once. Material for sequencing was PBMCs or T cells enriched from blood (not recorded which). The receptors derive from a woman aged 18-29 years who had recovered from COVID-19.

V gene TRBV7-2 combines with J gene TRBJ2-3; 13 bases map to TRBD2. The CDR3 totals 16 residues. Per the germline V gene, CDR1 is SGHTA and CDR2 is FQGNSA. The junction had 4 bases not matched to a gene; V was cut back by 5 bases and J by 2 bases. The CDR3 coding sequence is TGTGCCAGCAGCCCTACTAGCGGGAGGGTCACAGATACGCAGTATTTT. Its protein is CASSPTSGRVTDTQYF.

The CDR3 protein is CASSTQQQGAVEKLFF. The CDR3 DNA follows: TGTGCCAGCAGCACGCAACAGCAGGGGGCCGTTGAAAAACTGTTTTTT. V gene TRBV7-2 combines with J gene TRBJ1-4, with 8 bases that match TRBD1. The CDR3 extends over 16 amino acids. V shed 5 bases and J 7 bases; nucleotides not matched to a gene: 12. Germline values: CDR1 SGHTA, CDR2 FQGNSA.

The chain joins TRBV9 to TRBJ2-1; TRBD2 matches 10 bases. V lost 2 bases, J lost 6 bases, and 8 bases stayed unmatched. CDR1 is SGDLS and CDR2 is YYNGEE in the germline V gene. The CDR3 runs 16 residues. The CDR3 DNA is TGTGCCAGCAGCGTGGCTTCTAGCGGGGGTTTCAATGAGCAGTTCTTC. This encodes CASSVASSGGFNEQFF.

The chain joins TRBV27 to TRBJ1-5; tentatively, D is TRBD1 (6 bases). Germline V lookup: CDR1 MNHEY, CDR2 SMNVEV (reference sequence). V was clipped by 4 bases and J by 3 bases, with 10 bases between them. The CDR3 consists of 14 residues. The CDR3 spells CASSSQGNNQPQHF. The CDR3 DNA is TGTGCCAGCAGTTCCCAGGGGAACAATCAGCCCCAGCATTTT.

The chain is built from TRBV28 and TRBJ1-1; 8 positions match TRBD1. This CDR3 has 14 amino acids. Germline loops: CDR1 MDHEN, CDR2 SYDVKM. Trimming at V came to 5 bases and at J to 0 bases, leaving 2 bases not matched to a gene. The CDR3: CASSTGGLNTEAFF. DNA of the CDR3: TGTGCCAGCAGTACAGGGGGTCTGAACACTGAAGCTTTCTTT.

In nucleotides, the CDR3 is TGTGCCAGTAGACTAGCGGCCGCCTACGAGCAGTACTTC. Protein product: CASRLAAAYEQYF. The V and J genes are TRBV25-1 and TRBJ2-7; TRBD2 matches 9 bases. Germline trimming cut 9 bases from V and 2 bases from J; bases unmatched to any gene: 5. Germline V gene lookup returns CDR1 MGHDK and CDR2 SYGVNS. The CDR3 has 13 amino acids.

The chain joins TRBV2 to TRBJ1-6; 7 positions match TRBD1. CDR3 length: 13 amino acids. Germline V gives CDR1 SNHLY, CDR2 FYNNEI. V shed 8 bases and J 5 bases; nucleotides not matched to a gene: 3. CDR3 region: CASGGQHNSPLHF. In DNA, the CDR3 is TGTGCCAGCGGGGGACAGCATAATTCACCCCTCCACTTT.

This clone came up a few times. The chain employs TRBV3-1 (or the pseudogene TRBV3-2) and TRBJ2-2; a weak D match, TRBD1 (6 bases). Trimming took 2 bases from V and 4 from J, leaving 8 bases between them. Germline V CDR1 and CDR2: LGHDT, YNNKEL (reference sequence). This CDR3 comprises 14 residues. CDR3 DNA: TGTGCCAGCAGCCAATCAGGGGCCACCGGGGAGCTGTTTTTT. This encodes CASSQSGATGELFF.

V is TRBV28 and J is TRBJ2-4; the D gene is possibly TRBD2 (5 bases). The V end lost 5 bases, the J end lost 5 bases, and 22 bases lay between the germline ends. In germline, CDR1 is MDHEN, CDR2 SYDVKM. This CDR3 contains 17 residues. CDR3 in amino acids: CASSNLFSRTLENIQYF. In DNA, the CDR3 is TGTGCCAGCAGTAACCTATTTTCGCGGACTTTAGAAAACATTCAGTACTTC.

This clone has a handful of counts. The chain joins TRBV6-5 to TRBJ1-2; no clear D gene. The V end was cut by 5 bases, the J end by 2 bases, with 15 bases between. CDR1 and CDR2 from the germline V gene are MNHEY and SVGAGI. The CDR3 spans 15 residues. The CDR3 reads CASSPLPTTNYGYTF. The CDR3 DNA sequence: TGTGCCAGCAGTCCCCTCCCGACAACCAACTATGGCTACACCTTC.

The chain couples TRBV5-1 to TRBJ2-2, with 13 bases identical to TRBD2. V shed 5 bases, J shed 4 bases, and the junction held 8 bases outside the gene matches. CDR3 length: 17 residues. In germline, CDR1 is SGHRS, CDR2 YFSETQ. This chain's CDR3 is CASRLGLAGEVTGELFF. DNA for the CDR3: TGCGCCAGCAGACTAGGACTAGCGGGAGAGGTCACCGGGGAGCTGTTTTTT.

This CDR3 reads CASSSRGQYEQYF. The CDR3 nucleotides read TGTGCCAGCAGTTCCAGGGGGCAGTACGAGCAGTACTTC. V usage is TRBV6-2 or TRBV6-3 and J usage is TRBJ2-7, with 8 bases fitting TRBD1. CDR1 and CDR2 from the germline V gene are MNHEY and SVGEGT. The V segment lost 4 bases and the J segment 4 bases; nucleotides outside the gene matches: 3. This CDR3 comprises 13 residues.

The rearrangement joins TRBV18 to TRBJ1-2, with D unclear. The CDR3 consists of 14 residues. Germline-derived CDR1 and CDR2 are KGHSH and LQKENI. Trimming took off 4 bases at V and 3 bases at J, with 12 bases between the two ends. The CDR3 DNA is TGTGCCAGCTCACAAGATTTGAGGGACTATGGCTACACCTTC. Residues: CASSQDLRDYGYTF.

The CDR3, as DNA: TGCGCCAGCAGCCGCGCCAGCGGGGGCTACTACAATGAGCAGTTCTTC. It translates to CASSRASGGYYNEQFF. The chain employs TRBV5-1 and TRBJ2-1; 8 bases align to TRBD2. The germline V gene has CDR1 SGHRS and CDR2 YFSETQ. This CDR3 is built from 16 residues. V gave up 4 bases and J gave up 3 bases; unmatched junction bases: 9.

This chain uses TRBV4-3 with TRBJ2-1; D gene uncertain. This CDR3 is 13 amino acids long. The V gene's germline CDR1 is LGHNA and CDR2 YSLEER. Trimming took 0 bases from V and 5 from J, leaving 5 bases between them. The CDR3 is CASSQDGNNEQFF. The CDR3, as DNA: TGCGCCAGCAGCCAAGATGGCAACAATGAGCAGTTCTTC.

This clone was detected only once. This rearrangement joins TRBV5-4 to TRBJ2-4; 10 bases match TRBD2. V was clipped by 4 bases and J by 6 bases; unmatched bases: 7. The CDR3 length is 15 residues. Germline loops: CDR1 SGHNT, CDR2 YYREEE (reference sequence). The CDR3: CASSLDRTSGNIQYF. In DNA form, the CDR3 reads TGTGCCAGCAGCCTGGATAGGACTAGCGGAAACATTCAGTACTTC.

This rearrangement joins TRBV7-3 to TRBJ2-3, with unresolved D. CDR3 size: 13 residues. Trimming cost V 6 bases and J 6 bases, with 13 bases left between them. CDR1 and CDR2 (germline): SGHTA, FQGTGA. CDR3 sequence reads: CASRATPRDTQYF. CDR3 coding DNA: TGTGCCAGCAGGGCCACCCCCAGGGATACGCAGTATTTT. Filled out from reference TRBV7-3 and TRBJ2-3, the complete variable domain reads GAGVSQTPSNKVTEKGKYVELRCDPISGHTALYWYRQSLGQGPEFLIYFQGTGAADDSGLPNDRFFAVRPEGSVSTLKIQRTERGDSAVYLCASRATPRDTQYFGPGTRLTVL.

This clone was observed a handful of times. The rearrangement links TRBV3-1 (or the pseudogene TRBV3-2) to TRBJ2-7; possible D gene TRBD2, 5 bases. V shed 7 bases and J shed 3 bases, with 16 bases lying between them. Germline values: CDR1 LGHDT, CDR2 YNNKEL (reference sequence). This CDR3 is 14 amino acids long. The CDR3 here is CASTLEEDFYEQYF. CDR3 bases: TGTGCCAGCACGCTGGAGGAGGATTTCTACGAGCAGTACTTC.

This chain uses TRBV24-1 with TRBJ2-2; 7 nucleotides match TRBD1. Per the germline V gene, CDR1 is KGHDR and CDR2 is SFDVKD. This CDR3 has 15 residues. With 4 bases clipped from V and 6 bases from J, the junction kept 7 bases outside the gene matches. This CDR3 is CATSEVAGGAGELFF. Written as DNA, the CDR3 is TGTGCCACCAGTGAGGTGGCAGGGGGAGCCGGGGAGCTGTTTTTT.